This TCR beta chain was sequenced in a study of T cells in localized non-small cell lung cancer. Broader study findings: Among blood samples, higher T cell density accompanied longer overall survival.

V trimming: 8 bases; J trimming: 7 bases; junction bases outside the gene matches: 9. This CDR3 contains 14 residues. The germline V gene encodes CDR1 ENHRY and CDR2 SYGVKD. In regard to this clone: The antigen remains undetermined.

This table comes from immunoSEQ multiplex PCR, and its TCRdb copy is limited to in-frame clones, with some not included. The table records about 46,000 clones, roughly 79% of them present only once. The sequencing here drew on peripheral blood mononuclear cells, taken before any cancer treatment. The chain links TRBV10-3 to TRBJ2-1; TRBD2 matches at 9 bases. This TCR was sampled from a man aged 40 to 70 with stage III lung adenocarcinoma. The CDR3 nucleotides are TGTGCCATCTCGGTAGCGGGGGTACAGAATGAGCAGTTCTTC. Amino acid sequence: CAISVAGVQNEQFF.